This TCR beta chain was sequenced during a study of CD8 T cells in ankylosing spondylitis. TCRdb ran MiXCR on the 5' RACE reads and lists one entry per CDR3 protein. Here the sample spans 250,000 to 300,000 distinct CDR3 sequences, around 19% being singletons. The CDR3 length is 13 residues. Trimming removed 0 bases at V and 6 bases at J, with 7 bases between. Per the germline V gene, CDR1 is WNHNN and CDR2 is SYGVQD (reference sequence). The clonotype was recovered from a male donor with ankylosing spondylitis or in good health (not recorded which). V gene TRBV10-1 combines with J gene TRBJ2-3; D gene unclear. Sequenced sample: blood, either unsorted or a sorted T cell fraction (not recorded which). CDR3 residues: CASSESLRDTQYF. CDR3 sequence (DNA): TGCGCCAGCAGTGAGTCTCTTAGGGATACGCAGTATTTT.